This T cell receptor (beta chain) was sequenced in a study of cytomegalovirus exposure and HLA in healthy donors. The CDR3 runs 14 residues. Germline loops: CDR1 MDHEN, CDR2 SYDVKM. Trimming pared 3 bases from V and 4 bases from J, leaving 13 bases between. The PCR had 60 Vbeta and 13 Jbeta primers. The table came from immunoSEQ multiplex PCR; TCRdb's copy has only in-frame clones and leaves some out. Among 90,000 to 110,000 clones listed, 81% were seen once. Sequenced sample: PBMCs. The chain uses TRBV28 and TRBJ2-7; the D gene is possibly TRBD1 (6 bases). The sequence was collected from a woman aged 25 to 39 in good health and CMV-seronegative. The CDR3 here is CASSLVDRRYEQYF. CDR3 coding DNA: TGTGCCAGCAGTTTGGTGGACAGAAGATACGAGCAGTACTTC.